Given below is one T cell receptor beta chain in context. This sample stems from a study of identifying expanded T cells in peripheral blood. Some clones are missing from TCRdb's copy, which holds only in-frame ones; the method was immunoSEQ multiplex PCR. The sample yields some 130,000 clones, around nine tenths seen once. This receptor was obtained from a person between 18 and 75 years old in good health. The sample taken for sequencing was blood.

The CDR3: CASSPGGNQPQHF. In nucleotides, the CDR3 is TGTGCCAGCAGCCCCGGCGGGAATCAGCCCCAGCATTTT. The genes are TRBV6-6 and TRBJ1-5; D is unclear. Trimming pared 6 bases from V and 4 bases from J, leaving 10 bases between. Germline values: CDR1 MNHNY, CDR2 SVGAGI (reference sequence). This CDR3 spans 13 amino acids.